What follows are 13 T cell receptor beta chains derived from one specimen sequenced in a study of siplizumab effects on memory and regulatory T cells. Data came from immunoSEQ multiplex PCR; TCRdb stores just in-frame clones and leaves some out. The sample carries about 91,000 clones, approximately 94% recorded once. Source material: CD8+ T cells sorted from blood. These receptors all stem from a human donor in good health.

The CDR3 DNA reads as TGTGCCAGCAGCGGCAGACAGGGAGGCCAGCCCCAGCATTTT. It translates to CASSGRQGGQPQHF. V and J are TRBV6-1 and TRBJ1-5; 7 bases align to TRBD1. The ends lost 6 bases at V and 7 bases at J; junction bases unmatched: 9. CDR3 length equals 14 residues. CDR1 is MNHNS, CDR2 SASEGT, per germline.

The V gene is TRBV13, the J gene TRBJ1-5; D perhaps matches TRBD1 (6 bases). The CDR3 runs 15 residues. The germline V gene encodes CDR1 PRHDT and CDR2 FYEKMQ (reference sequence). Trimming removed 0 bases from V and 6 bases from J, with 12 bases in between. CDR3 sequence reads: CASSLGRGRSQPQHF. The CDR3 DNA reads TGTGCCAGCAGCTTAGGCAGGGGTAGGTCTCAGCCCCAGCATTTT.

The genes are TRBV5-6 and TRBJ2-5; 8 bases agree with TRBD2. Germline lookup yields CDR1 SGHDT and CDR2 YYEEEE. V lost 4 bases and J lost 5; bases outside the gene matches: 19. This CDR3 is built from 18 residues. CDR3 coding DNA: TGTGCCAGCAGCATCGTCCCGGGACTAGTACCCAAGTTGGAGACCCAGTACTTC. This sequence encodes CASSIVPGLVPKLETQYF.

Notes on this clone: Other DNA sequences in the sample encode the same CDR3. The rearrangement joins TRBV29-1 to TRBJ1-1; TRBD1 aligns across 9 bases. Germline CDR1 reads SQVTM; CDR2 reads ANQGSEA. Trimming at V came to 3 bases and at J to 4 bases, leaving 0 bases not matched to a gene. The CDR3 contains 12 residues. CDR3 sequence reads: CSVETGGTEAFF. The CDR3 nucleotides are TGCAGCGTTGAGACAGGGGGCACTGAAGCTTTCTTT.

The rearrangement links TRBV5-6 to TRBJ2-1, with a possible D match to TRBD2 (5 bases). Trimming pared 2 bases from V and 5 bases from J, leaving 20 bases between. Looked up from germline, CDR1 is SGHDT and CDR2 is YYEEEE. The CDR3 has 17 amino acids. This chain's CDR3 is CASSFSEAPLADNEQFF. The CDR3 DNA follows: TGTGCCAGCAGCTTCTCGGAGGCGCCCCTAGCCGACAATGAGCAGTTCTTC.

The rearrangement uses TRBV7-9 and TRBJ2-7, with 7 bases that match TRBD1. In germline, CDR1 is SEHNR, CDR2 FQNEAQ (reference sequence). The CDR3 is 16 amino acids. The V gene end was trimmed by 4 bases and the J gene end by 1 base; junction bases not matched to a gene: 10. CDR3 sequence: CASSSVTGRTSYEQYF. The CDR3 DNA follows: TGTGCCAGCAGCTCTGTGACAGGGCGGACGTCCTACGAGCAGTACTTC.

This rearrangement joins TRBV9 to TRBJ2-1, with 13 nucleotides matching TRBD2. J lost 9 bases, V lost 4 bases, and 10 bases had no gene match. The CDR3 extends over 16 amino acids. Germline V lookup: CDR1 SGDLS, CDR2 YYNGEE. CDR3 nucleotide sequence: TGTGCCAGCAGCCCTGAACCCGGACTAGCGGGAGTTGAGCAGTTCTTC. It yields the protein CASSPEPGLAGVEQFF.

Concerning this clone itself: This CDR3 is also generated by other DNA sequences in the sample. The chain carries TRBV7-3 and TRBJ2-3; 12 bases are a match to TRBD2. The CDR3 runs 15 residues. The J segment lost 4 bases and the V segment lost 5 bases, leaving 4 bases of the junction unmatched. The V gene's germline CDR1 is SGHTA and CDR2 FQGTGA. As DNA, the CDR3 is TGTGCCAGCAGCCCTAGCGGGGGGGCGTCAGATACGCAGTATTTT. The encoded protein is CASSPSGGASDTQYF.

The chain couples TRBV27 to TRBJ2-2; D gene unclear. This CDR3 has 15 amino acids. V gave up 0 bases and J gave up 3 bases, with 8 bases separating them. CDR1 MNHEY and CDR2 SMNVEV come from the germline V gene (reference sequence). The CDR3 DNA sequence: TGTGCCAGCAGTTTATCGGCCGTACACACCGGGGAGCTGTTTTTT. The encoded protein is CASSLSAVHTGELFF.

The V and J genes are TRBV11-2 and TRBJ1-1; D is unresolved. Trimming removed 1 base at V and 1 base at J, with 7 bases between. The germline V gene encodes CDR1 SGHAT and CDR2 FQNNGV. CDR3 size: 14 residues. The CDR3 reads CASSLARANTEAFF. The CDR3 DNA follows: TGTGCCAGCAGCTTAGCTAGGGCGAACACTGAAGCTTTCTTT.

This chain links TRBV4-1 with TRBJ1-2; TRBD1 is a possible D gene (6 bases). This CDR3 comprises 14 residues. From germline, CDR1 is MGHRA and CDR2 YSYEKL. V was pared by 8 bases and J by 6 bases, with 19 bases between. The CDR3 DNA sequence: TGCGCCAGCGGTCGAATAGGCGGGGGCGATGGCTACACCTTC. Protein: CASGRIGGGDGYTF.

The chain couples TRBV7-6 to TRBJ2-1, with D unclear. CDR1 is SGHVS and CDR2 is FNYEAQ in the germline V gene. This CDR3 contains 16 residues. Trimming removed 1 base at V and 5 bases at J, with 15 bases between. As DNA, the CDR3 is TGTGCCAGCAGCTTAGTACGGACCGGAGACCACAATGAGCAGTTCTTC. It specifies CASSLVRTGDHNEQFF. Full variable domain (rest looked up from reference TRBV7-6 and TRBJ2-1): GAGVSQSPRYKVTKRGQDVALRCDPISGHVSLYWYRQALGQGPEFLTYFNYEAQQDKSGLPNDRFSAERPEGSISTLTIQRTEQRDSAMYRCASSLVRTGDHNEQFFGPGTRLTVL.

The chain carries TRBV7-8 and TRBJ1-2; 7 nucleotides match TRBD1. The CDR3 consists of 13 residues. V shed 5 bases and J 3 bases; nucleotides not matched to a gene: 3. Germline assignment: CDR1 SGHVS and CDR2 FQNEAQ. CDR3 coding DNA: TGTGCCAGCAGCCCCGGGACAGACTATGGCTACACCTTC. This translates into CASSPGTDYGYTF.